This T cell receptor beta chain was recorded in a study of T cells in Graves' hyperthyroidism and ophthalmopathy. This sample holds PBMCs from roughly 10 ml fresh peripheral blood. TCR beta CDR3 sequences were amplified from RNA transcripts. Carried out on the TCR CDR3, a first-round RT-PCR used the HTBI primer set. TCRdb re-called the multiplex PCR reads through MiXCR, storing one row per CDR3 protein. Of under 400,000 distinct CDR3 sequences in the sample, over 11% were seen once. Overall study results and limits: The model made its ophthalmopathy prediction, and onset followed a median around six months later. Most expanded thyroid clonotypes above 0.001 recurred in blood.

This clonotype occurred many times. Its target is not known. The V end lost 5 bases, the J end lost 6 bases, and 13 bases lay between the germline ends. The length of the CDR3 is 13 residues. Germline V lookup: CDR1 PRHDT, CDR2 FYEKMQ (reference sequence). Sequencing was carried out using blood. The chain has TRBV13 and TRBJ1-1; D not resolved. The sequence derives from an older woman with Graves' hyperthyroidism. CDR3 in amino acids: CASSPKGRAEAFF. The CDR3, as DNA: TGTGCCAGCAGCCCGAAGGGCCGGGCTGAAGCTTTCTTT.